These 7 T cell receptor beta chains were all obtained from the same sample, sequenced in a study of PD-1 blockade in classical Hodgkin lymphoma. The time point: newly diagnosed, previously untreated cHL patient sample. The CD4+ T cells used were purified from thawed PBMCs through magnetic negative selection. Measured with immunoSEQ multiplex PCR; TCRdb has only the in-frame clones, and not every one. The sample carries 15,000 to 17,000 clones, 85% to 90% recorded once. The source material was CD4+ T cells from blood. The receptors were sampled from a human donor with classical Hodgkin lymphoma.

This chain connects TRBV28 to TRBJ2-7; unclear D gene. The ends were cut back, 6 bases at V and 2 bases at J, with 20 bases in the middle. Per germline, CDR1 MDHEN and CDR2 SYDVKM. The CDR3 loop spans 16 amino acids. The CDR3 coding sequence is TGTGCCAGCAGATATTCTGGCGCCGGGCCCCCCTACGAGCAGTACTTC. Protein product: CASRYSGAGPPYEQYF.

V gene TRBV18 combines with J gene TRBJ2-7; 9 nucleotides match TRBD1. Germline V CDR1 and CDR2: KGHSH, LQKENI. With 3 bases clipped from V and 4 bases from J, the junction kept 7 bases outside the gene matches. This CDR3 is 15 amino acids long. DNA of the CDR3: TGTGCCAGCTCACCTCGGGACAGGGACAATTACGAGCAGTACTTC. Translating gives CASSPRDRDNYEQYF.

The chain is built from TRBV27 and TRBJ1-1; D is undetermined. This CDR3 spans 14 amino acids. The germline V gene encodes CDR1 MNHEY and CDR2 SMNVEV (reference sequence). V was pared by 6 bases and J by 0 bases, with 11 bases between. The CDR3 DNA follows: TGTGCCAGCAGGTCCCCGCCTATGAACACTGAAGCTTTCTTT. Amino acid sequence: CASRSPPMNTEAFF.

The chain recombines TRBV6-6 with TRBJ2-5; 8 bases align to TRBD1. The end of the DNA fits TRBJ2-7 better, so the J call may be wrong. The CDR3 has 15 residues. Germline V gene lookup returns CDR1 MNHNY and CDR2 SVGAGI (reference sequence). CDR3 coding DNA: TGTGCCAGCAGCTTAGCTGGACAGGGTCCCTACGAGCAGTACTTC. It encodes CASSLAGQGPYEQYF.

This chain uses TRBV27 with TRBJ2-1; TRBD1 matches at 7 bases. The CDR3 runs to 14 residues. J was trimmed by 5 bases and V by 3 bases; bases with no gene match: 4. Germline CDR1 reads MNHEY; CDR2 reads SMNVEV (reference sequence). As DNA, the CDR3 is TGTGCCAGCAGTTTCAGTACAGGGGACAATGAGCAGTTCTTC. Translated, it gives CASSFSTGDNEQFF.

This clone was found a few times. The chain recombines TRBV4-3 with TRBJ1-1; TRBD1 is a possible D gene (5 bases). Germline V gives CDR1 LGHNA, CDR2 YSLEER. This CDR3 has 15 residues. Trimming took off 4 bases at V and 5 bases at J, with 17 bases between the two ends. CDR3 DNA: TGCGCCAGCAGCCTCGTTCTTGGGGCGCGGACTGAAGCTTTCTTT. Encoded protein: CASSLVLGARTEAFF.

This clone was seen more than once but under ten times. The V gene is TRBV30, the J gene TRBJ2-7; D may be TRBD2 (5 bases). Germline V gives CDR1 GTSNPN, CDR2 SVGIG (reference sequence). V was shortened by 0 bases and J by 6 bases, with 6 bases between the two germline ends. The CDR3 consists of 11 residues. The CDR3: CAWSVGSEQYF. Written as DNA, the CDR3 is TGTGCCTGGAGTGTAGGGAGCGAGCAGTACTTC.